This T cell receptor (beta chain) appears in the sequencing data of a study of T cells in localized non-small cell lung cancer. The germline gives CDR1 SGHTA, CDR2 FQGTGA. This CDR3 comprises 13 residues. With 6 bases removed from V and 4 bases from J, the gap between germline ends came to 10 bases. In regard to this clone: Its specificity is unknown.

The study's findings and limits: Exceeding tumor, uninvolved adjacent lung had the highest T cell clonality.

The data were produced by immunoSEQ multiplex PCR, yet TCRdb's version contains in-frame clones alone and is incomplete. This sample has 30,000 to 35,000 clones, with more than 70% found just once. V is TRBV7-3 and J is TRBJ2-1; D is unclear. The clonotype was recovered from a woman aged 35-75 years with stage I lung adenocarcinoma. The sample was peripheral blood, taken before any cancer treatment. The CDR3 loop reads CASSTPEYNEQFF. In nucleotides, the CDR3 is TGTGCCAGCAGTACGCCAGAATACAATGAGCAGTTCTTC.